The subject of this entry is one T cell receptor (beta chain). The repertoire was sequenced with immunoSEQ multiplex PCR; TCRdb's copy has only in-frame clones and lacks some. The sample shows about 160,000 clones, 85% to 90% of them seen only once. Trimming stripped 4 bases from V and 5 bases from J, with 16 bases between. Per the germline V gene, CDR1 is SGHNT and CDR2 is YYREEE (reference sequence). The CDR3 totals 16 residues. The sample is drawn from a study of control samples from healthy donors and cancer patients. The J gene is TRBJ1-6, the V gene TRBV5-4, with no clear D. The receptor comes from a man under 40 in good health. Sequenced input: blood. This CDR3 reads CASSPGGPGDNSPLHF. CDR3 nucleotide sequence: TGTGCCAGCAGCCCCGGAGGTCCGGGTGATAATTCACCCCTCCACTTT.